This entry concerns a single T cell receptor beta chain. This record belongs to a study of regulatory T cells in long-lasting Graves disease. Across the study: Positive TSH receptor antibodies alongside over 5 years of antithyroid drugs were what marked Graves' disease as persistent.

V was pared by 0 bases and J by 8 bases, with 7 bases between. The germline V gene has CDR1 LGHDT and CDR2 YNNKEL (reference sequence). This CDR3 is 13 amino acids long. Time point meaning: persistent/refractory GD, antithyroid drugs over 5 years with positive TRAb. The TCR library used RNA extracted from PBMCs. Peripheral blood, Nine milliliters per patient, was collected in EDTA tubes. Construction of the TCR beta libraries employed iRepertoire HTBI primers in conjunction with Arm-PCR of CDR3 regions. TCRdb passed the multiplex PCR reads through MiXCR, listing each CDR3 protein once. Of some 340,000 distinct CDR3 sequences in the sample, 23% were seen once.

The TCR was taken from a woman in her thirties or forties with Graves disease. The sample here was peripheral blood mononuclear cells (PBMCs), taken when the disease was refractory, from a patient treated with antithyroid drugs. The rearrangement joins TRBV3-1 to TRBJ1-4; D remains ambiguous. CDR3 nucleotide sequence: TGTGCCAGCAGCCAAGATCAGAACGAAAAACTGTTTTTT. This gives the protein CASSQDQNEKLFF.